The clone carrying this T cell receptor beta chain was observed a few times. Its specificity is unknown. The CDR3 covers 16 residues. The germline CDR1 and CDR2 sequences are SGDLS and YYNGEE. Trimming stripped 0 bases from V and 3 bases from J, with 12 bases between. TCRdb reanalysed the reads using MiXCR and keeps one entry per CDR3 protein. This table holds 830,000 or so distinct CDR3 sequences, 32% found once. The sample originates from a study of T cell repertoires in cytomegalovirus infection. Turning to the study itself: CMV epitopes that were recently identified and HLA-C-restricted were used alongside well-studied HLA-B-restricted ones. Public TCR beta signatures indicated both CMV infection and matching HLA type.

Findings of the study overall: Dominant in the ex vivo response were TCR beta clonotypes restricted by HLA-C and specific for CMV. Cumulated frequencies of public TCR beta families served to identify carriers of CMV plus the relevant HLA.

The clonotype was recovered from a human donor in good health (CMV status not recorded). Some clones in this sample may be carry-over from other donors' samples. This material consisted of cultured CD8+ T cells from PBMCs, taken from culture after CMV antigen stimulation. The rearrangement uses TRBV9 and TRBJ2-2; D gene ambiguous. CDR3 bases: TGTGCCAGCAGCGTAGACCTAAAGCGTCACACCGGGGAGCTGTTTTTT. This sequence encodes CASSVDLKRHTGELFF.